Listed here are 28 T cell receptor beta chains from one sample, sequenced in a study of beta chain features in type 1 diabetes. The sequenced template was cDNA made from the entire isolated RNA. The data were produced by immunoSEQ multiplex PCR, yet TCRdb's version contains in-frame clones alone and is incomplete. In the table there are some 500,000 clones, about 10% of which are singletons. The sample consisted of naive CD4+ T cells from blood. Source of these receptors: a woman aged 18-29 years in good health.

This clone was seen more than once but under ten times. The V and J genes are TRBV7-2 and TRBJ2-3, with 13 bases aligning to TRBD2. Germline V gives CDR1 SGHTA, CDR2 FQGNSA. The CDR3 length is 14 residues. V gave up 5 bases and J gave up 6 bases; unmatched junction bases: 2. Written as DNA, the CDR3 is TGTGCCAGCAGCAAGGGACTAGCGGGGGATACGCAGTATTTT. Translation gives CASSKGLAGDTQYF.

This chain joins TRBV7-2 and TRBJ2-4; 8 nucleotides align to TRBD1. The length of the CDR3 is 16 residues. V lost 5 bases to trimming and J lost 0 bases; unmatched junction nucleotides: 6. Germline assignment: CDR1 SGHTA and CDR2 FQGNSA. The CDR3 coding sequence is TGTGCCAGCAGCACCCAGGGGGCTCTAGCCAAAAACATTCAGTACTTC. It specifies CASSTQGALAKNIQYF. The full variable domain, completed using reference TRBV7-2 and TRBJ2-4, is GAGVSQSPSNKVTEKGKDVELRCDPISGHTALYWYRQSLGQGLEFLIYFQGNSAPDKSGLPSDRFSAERTGGSVSTLTIQRTQQEDSAVYLCASSTQGALAKNIQYFGAGTRLSVL.

The chain combines TRBV28 with TRBJ2-5; D gene unclear. The V gene lost 6 bases and the J gene lost 5 bases, with 10 bases spanning the gap. Germline-derived CDR1 and CDR2 are MDHEN and SYDVKM. This CDR3 contains 12 residues. CDR3 sequence reads: CASSNLGETQYF. The DNA for the CDR3 is TGTGCCAGCAGCAATCTGGGGGAGACCCAGTACTTC.

This clone was observed a few times. This sequence joins TRBV7-9 and TRBJ1-5, with D possibly being TRBD1 (5 bases). V was clipped by 2 bases and J by 4 bases, with 12 bases between them. Germline loops: CDR1 SEHNR, CDR2 FQNEAQ (reference sequence). CDR3 length equals 15 residues. CDR3 sequence: CASSLTGAENQPQHF. DNA of the CDR3: TGTGCCAGCAGCTTAACTGGGGCAGAAAATCAGCCCCAGCATTTT.

The chain employs TRBV10-3 and TRBJ1-1, with D possibly being TRBD1 (6 bases). The CDR3 extends over 12 amino acids. The germline CDR1 and CDR2 sequences are ENHRY and SYGVKD. V lost 3 bases to trimming and J lost 5 bases, with 7 bases between them. The CDR3 loop reads CAISEGGTEAFF. CDR3 DNA sequence: TGTGCCATCAGTGAAGGGGGGACTGAAGCTTTCTTT.

V gene TRBV27 combines with J gene TRBJ2-1; perhaps TRBD1 as D (5 bases). Between the trimmed V and J ends, which lost 5 bases and 0 bases, there was a span of 17 bases. This CDR3 region has 17 residues. Germline V gene lookup returns CDR1 MNHEY and CDR2 SMNVEV (reference sequence). This CDR3 reads CASSRSAGHISYNEQFF. Here the CDR3 DNA reads TGTGCCAGCAGTCGATCAGCCGGACACATCTCCTACAATGAGCAGTTCTTC.

As to this clone: The same CDR3 arises from other DNA sequences in this sample as well. The chain links TRBV2 to TRBJ1-2; D is undetermined. CDR3 length: 12 amino acids. Trimming removed 1 base at V and 8 bases at J, with 8 bases between. Looked up from germline, CDR1 is SNHLY and CDR2 is FYNNEI. CDR3: CASSEEGYGYTF. For the CDR3, the DNA is TGTGCCAGCAGTGAAGAGGGTTACGGCTACACCTTC.

There are a few counts of this clone. The chain couples TRBV7-2 to TRBJ2-1, with 7 nucleotides matching TRBD1. Losses at the gene ends were 4 bases for V and 3 bases for J; bases not matched to a gene: 3. Germline values: CDR1 SGHTA, CDR2 FQGNSA. The CDR3 loop spans 14 amino acids. The chain's CDR3 is CASSSDRVYNEQFF. DNA for the CDR3: TGTGCCAGCAGCTCAGACAGGGTCTACAATGAGCAGTTCTTC.

The V gene is TRBV18, the J gene TRBJ2-6, with 8 bases matching TRBD2. The germline V gene has CDR1 KGHSH and CDR2 LQKENI. The CDR3 contains 18 residues. Germline trimming cut 0 bases from V and 2 bases from J; bases unmatched to any gene: 6. The CDR3 DNA follows: TGTGCCAGCTCACCACCATCGGGAGGGATCGCTGGGGCCAACGTCCTGACTTTC. Amino acid sequence: CASSPPSGGIAGANVLTF.

This clone was detected a few times. This chain uses TRBV18 with TRBJ2-5, with 14 bases identical to TRBD2. This CDR3 has 19 residues. V was pared by 3 bases and J by 5 bases, with 14 bases of the junction left unmatched. The germline CDR1 and CDR2 sequences are KGHSH and LQKENI. The CDR3 sequence is CASSPRGLAGGPHRETQYF. The DNA of the CDR3 is TGTGCCAGCTCACCTCGAGGACTAGCGGGGGGCCCACACCGGGAGACCCAGTACTTC.

CDR3 residues: CASSLARSYNEQFF. The CDR3, as DNA: TGTGCCAGCAGCTTAGCGCGCTCCTACAATGAGCAGTTCTTC. The chain recombines TRBV7-9 with TRBJ2-1; D remains ambiguous. The CDR3 covers 14 residues. Germline V CDR1 and CDR2: SEHNR, FQNEAQ (reference sequence). V was trimmed by 0 bases and J by 0 bases, leaving 3 bases between them. Based on the CDR3 plus reference TRBV7-9 and TRBJ2-1, the full variable domain is DTGVSQNPRHKITKRGQNVTFRCDPISEHNRLYWYRQTLGQGPEFLTYFQNEAQLEKSRLLSDRFSAERPKGSFSTLEIQRTEQGDSAMYLCASSLARSYNEQFFGPGTRLTVL.

The chain is built from TRBV4-1 and TRBJ2-1; 10 positions match TRBD2. This CDR3 is built from 16 residues. V gave up 1 base and J gave up 4 bases; unmatched junction bases: 4. Germline V CDR1 and CDR2: MGHRA, YSYEKL. This CDR3 reads CASSQGASGRYNEQFF. The CDR3 bases are TGCGCCAGCAGCCAAGGGGCTAGCGGGAGATACAATGAGCAGTTCTTC.

This clone came up a few times. The V call is TRBV7-2, the J call TRBJ1-1; unclear D gene. The germline V gene encodes CDR1 SGHTA and CDR2 FQGNSA. The CDR3 covers 14 residues. Trimming left V 3 bases short and J 0 bases short, with 8 bases between. CDR3 amino acids: CASSFKRLNTEAFF. Written as DNA, the CDR3 is TGTGCCAGCAGCTTCAAAAGACTGAACACTGAAGCTTTCTTT.

The V gene is TRBV6-5, the J gene TRBJ1-1, with D hard to call. Trimming cost V 6 bases and J 7 bases, with 12 bases left between them. Germline loops: CDR1 MNHEY, CDR2 SVGAGI. This CDR3 has 12 residues. Here the CDR3 reads CASRSVTYEAFF. CDR3 in DNA: TGTGCCAGCAGATCAGTGACGTATGAAGCTTTCTTT.

The V gene is TRBV5-6, the J gene TRBJ1-1; D unresolved. Per the germline V gene, CDR1 is SGHDT and CDR2 is YYEEEE. V lost 3 bases to trimming and J lost 5 bases, with 11 bases between them. The CDR3 totals 13 residues. CDR3 sequence reads: CASSYAQRTEAFF. CDR3 bases: TGTGCCAGCAGCTATGCCCAGCGGACTGAAGCTTTCTTT.

The gene calls are TRBV4-3 and TRBJ2-1, with 9 bases lining up with TRBD2. Trimming cost V 1 base and J 0 bases; bases outside gene matches: 7. The V gene's germline CDR1 is LGHNA and CDR2 YSLEER. CDR3 length equals 18 residues. The CDR3 protein is CASSQVGGRVSSYNEQFF. The CDR3 coding sequence is TGCGCCAGCAGCCAAGTTGGCGGGAGGGTGAGCTCCTACAATGAGCAGTTCTTC.

The V call is TRBV11-3, the J call TRBJ2-1; perhaps TRBD2 as D (6 bases). The CDR3 is made up of 16 amino acids. Per germline, CDR1 SGHNT and CDR2 YENEEA. V lost 4 bases, J lost 6 bases, and 19 bases lay in between. The CDR3 loop reads CASSSQLGRLGNEQFF. The CDR3 region has the DNA TGTGCCAGCAGCTCACAACTAGGGAGGCTAGGCAATGAGCAGTTCTTC.

This clone was seen a few times. V usage is TRBV7-2 and J usage is TRBJ2-7; 7 nucleotides align to TRBD1. CDR3 size: 13 residues. Germline V gives CDR1 SGHTA, CDR2 FQGNSA. Germline trimming cut 5 bases from V and 4 bases from J; bases unmatched to any gene: 5. The CDR3 DNA sequence: TGTGCCAGCAGCCTATCGACAGGGTACGAGCAGTACTTC. As protein: CASSLSTGYEQYF.

The rearrangement links TRBV7-8 to TRBJ1-1; D uncertain. Trimming stripped 2 bases from V and 5 bases from J, with 12 bases between. The germline CDR1 and CDR2 sequences are SGHVS and FQNEAQ. The CDR3 is 14 residues long. CDR3 residues: CASSLSFVGTEAFF. DNA for the CDR3: TGTGCCAGCAGCTTATCTTTCGTTGGTACTGAAGCTTTCTTT. Full variable domain (remainder filled in from reference TRBV7-8 and TRBJ1-1): GAGVSQSPRYKVAKRGQDVALRCDPISGHVSLFWYQQALGQGPEFLTYFQNEAQLDKSGLPSDRFFAERPEGSVSTLKIQRTQQEDSAVYLCASSLSFVGTEAFFGQGTRLTVV.

V is TRBV23-1 and J is TRBJ1-5, with D unresolved. TRBV23-1 is noted as an ORF with a role that remains uncertain. The CDR3 is 12 amino acids. The V end lost 4 bases, the J end lost 7 bases, and 8 bases lay between the germline ends. The CDR3: CASSRRTQPQHF. CDR3 nucleotide sequence: TGCGCCAGCAGTCGACGCACCCAGCCCCAGCATTTT.

The chain couples TRBV9 to TRBJ2-1; no definite D call. This CDR3 is 15 amino acids long. Germline V gene lookup returns CDR1 SGDLS and CDR2 YYNGEE. Deletions cut 0 bases from V and 4 bases from J, with 11 bases between. This chain's CDR3 is CASSVDGPQYNEQFF. CDR3 nucleotide sequence: TGTGCCAGCAGCGTAGACGGGCCCCAGTACAATGAGCAGTTCTTC.

This clone appeared a few times. This chain joins TRBV29-1 and TRBJ1-2; D may be TRBD1 (6 bases). V was clipped by 4 bases and J by 4 bases, with 13 bases between them. Germline lookup yields CDR1 SQVTM and CDR2 ANQGSEA. This CDR3 is 13 amino acids long. The CDR3 reads CSVGQTGSYGYTF. CDR3 bases: TGCAGCGTTGGGCAAACAGGGAGCTATGGCTACACCTTC.

This clone was counted a few times. The chain carries TRBV28 and TRBJ2-5; D is undetermined. The CDR3 runs 13 residues. Per germline, CDR1 MDHEN and CDR2 SYDVKM. Deletions cut 6 bases from V and 1 base from J, with 9 bases between. CDR3 in amino acids: CASRLQSQETQYF. In nucleotides, the CDR3 is TGTGCCAGCAGACTACAGAGCCAAGAGACCCAGTACTTC.

V is TRBV7-9 and J is TRBJ2-2; D gene ambiguous. With 11 bases removed from V and 8 bases from J, the gap between germline ends came to 15 bases. Per the germline V gene, CDR1 is SEHNR and CDR2 is FQNEAQ (reference sequence). The CDR3 length is 12 residues. CDR3: CAGPSGWGELFF. For the CDR3, the DNA is TGTGCCGGACCCTCCGGTTGGGGGGAGCTGTTTTTT.

This clone was detected a few times. V and J are TRBV12-2 and TRBJ2-3; no check of the table's D call, TRBD2, against the DNA was made. TRBV12-2 is recorded as a pseudogene. There are 16 residues in the CDR3. CDR3 DNA sequence: TGTGCAAGTCGCACAACAGCAGGGAGGAGGACAGATACGCAGTATTTT. Translating it yields CASRTTAGRRTDTQYF.

This clone was detected only a few times. The sample holds other DNA sequences that translate to the same CDR3. The V and J genes are TRBV29-1 and TRBJ2-5; 7 bases are a match to TRBD1. Losses at the gene ends were 7 bases for V and 2 bases for J; bases not matched to a gene: 7. Germline V CDR1 and CDR2: SQVTM, ANQGSEA. This CDR3 is built from 13 residues. CDR3 in amino acids: CSGGTGVQETQYF. The CDR3 coding sequence is TGCAGCGGGGGCACAGGGGTGCAAGAGACCCAGTACTTC.

The rearrangement uses TRBV4-2 and TRBJ2-1; 10 bases are shared with TRBD2. The CDR3 is made up of 17 amino acids. In germline, CDR1 is LGHNA, CDR2 YNFKEQ. Unmatched junction bases numbered 14, after V lost 5 bases and J lost 7 bases. CDR3 protein: CASSGRRGSGRKNEQFF. Here the CDR3 DNA reads TGTGCCAGCAGCGGCCGTCGGGGTAGCGGGAGGAAGAATGAGCAGTTCTTC.

The CDR3 nucleotides read TGTGCCAGCAGCCAGGGGTCGGTGACCTGGAGTGGCTACACCTTC. As protein: CASSQGSVTWSGYTF. The chain links TRBV7-9 to TRBJ1-2; maybe TRBD1 (6 bases). The CDR3 contains 15 residues. The germline gives CDR1 SEHNR, CDR2 FQNEAQ (reference sequence). V gave up 5 bases and J gave up 7 bases, with 20 bases separating them.